The present T cell receptor beta chain was sequenced within a study of blood T cell repertoires in COVID-19. Whole-study context: COVID-19 samples collected from the United States, Italy and Spain covered acute and convalescent phases. PBMCs, B-cell-depleted T cells, or T cells were the source of the cDNA or gDNA that made up the material.

Researchers sorted participants into cohorts using their self-reported clinical history. The CDR3 contains 15 residues. Germline V gene sequence: CDR1 LNHDA, CDR2 SQIVND (reference sequence). Trimming removed 1 base at V and 2 bases at J, with 12 bases between. How the authors handled the data: How many nucleated cells were present was estimated from reference gene primer amplification. Using immunoSEQ multiplex PCR, the repertoire was profiled, and TCRdb retains in-frame clones only, with some absent. V and J calls and clone size come straight from that table; D and trimming were deduced from the DNA. Among about 190,000 clones listed, about 83% were seen once.

The sample comprised PBMCs or T cells enriched from blood (not recorded which). This chain uses TRBV19 with TRBJ2-7; a weak D match, TRBD1 (6 bases). This receptor was taken from a man aged 40-50 years with acute COVID-19. The CDR3 bases are TGTGCCAGTAGTATAGCGACAGGCGATACCTACGAGCAGTACTTC. Protein sequence: CASSIATGDTYEQYF.